This T cell receptor (beta chain) was sequenced in a study of T cell responses to AZD1222 COVID-19 vaccine. General study results and limits: Recipients of two AZD1222 doses showed rising Spike-specific TCR breadth and depth. Among the donors, most were white British and more were female, and clonal diversity was possibly underestimated.

Concerning this clone itself: Its antigen is unknown.

J gave up 4 bases and V 2 bases, and 5 bases lay outside the gene matches. Germline V gene data show CDR1 as MDHEN and CDR2 as SYDVKM. This CDR3 region has 15 residues. Profiled with immunoSEQ multiplex PCR; TCRdb holds only in-frame clones, not every one. The sample has approximately 60,000 clones, about 86% seen once. The sample was peripheral blood, taken 28 days after the second AZD1222 dose. The rearrangement uses TRBV28 and TRBJ2-5, with 9 nucleotides matching TRBD2. This receptor was taken from an adult who received the AZD1222 COVID-19 vaccine. CDR3 sequence reads: CASSLLAGSGETQYF. CDR3 coding DNA: TGTGCCAGCAGTTTACTAGCGGGAAGCGGAGAGACCCAGTACTTC.